This TCR beta chain emerged from a study of T cell repertoires in cytomegalovirus infection. Study summary: Use of recently identified HLA-C-restricted and well-studied HLA-B-restricted CMV epitopes was part of the study. Evidence of both CMV infection and a matching HLA type came from public TCR beta signatures. Study conclusions and caveats: Ex vivo, HLA-C-restricted CMV-specific TCR beta clonotypes prevailed over the rest of the response. Frequencies of public TCR beta families were cumulated, and this identified carriers of CMV plus the relevant HLA.

Germline V gives CDR1 LNHDA, CDR2 SQIVND (reference sequence). The CDR3 length is 15 residues. Trimming removed 6 bases from V and 0 bases from J; junction bases left unmatched: 6. TCRdb processed the reads anew with MiXCR; each CDR3 protein has one entry. The sample yields 340,000 or so distinct CDR3 sequences, approximately 25% seen once. Remarks on this clonotype: Antigen: not known.

Sequencing was performed on cultured PBMCs, taken from culture after CMV antigen stimulation. The genes are TRBV19 and TRBJ1-1; 8 bases fit TRBD1. The receptor was derived from a human donor in good health (CMV status not recorded). Some clones in this sample may be carry-over from other donors' samples. The CDR3 protein is CASSRTGNMNTEAFF. For the CDR3, the DNA is TGTGCCAGTAGCAGGACAGGGAACATGAACACTGAAGCTTTCTTT.